Listed here are 17 T cell receptor beta chains from one sample, sequenced in a study of blood T cell repertoires in COVID-19. Measured with immunoSEQ multiplex PCR; TCRdb has only the in-frame clones, and not every one. The sample shows approximately 300,000 clones, 85% to 90% of them seen only once. The sequenced material came from peripheral blood. The source of these receptors is a woman in her 50s with COVID-19, enrolled during active disease.

The chain combines TRBV7-2 with TRBJ2-1, with D possibly matching TRBD2 (5 bases). Germline CDR1 and CDR2: SGHTA and FQGNSA. Trimming took off 3 bases at V and 10 bases at J, with 10 bases between the two ends. CDR3 size: 12 residues. The CDR3 bases are TGTGCCAGCAGCTTCCGACTAACCGAGCAGTTCTTC. It is translated as CASSFRLTEQFF.

This sequence joins TRBV19 and TRBJ1-3, with 9 nucleotides matching TRBD1. Germline assignment: CDR1 LNHDA and CDR2 SQIVND (reference sequence). V lost 5 bases to trimming and J lost 0 bases; unmatched junction nucleotides: 11. This CDR3 comprises 18 residues. The CDR3, as DNA: TGTGCCAGTAGTCCCACCGGGACAGGGTTGAGCTCTGGAAACACCATATATTTT. Residues: CASSPTGTGLSSGNTIYF.

The chain recombines TRBV10-3 with TRBJ2-7, with D maybe TRBD2 (5 bases). The CDR3 has 13 residues. Deletions cut 6 bases from V and 2 bases from J, with 11 bases between. Germline V gene data show CDR1 as ENHRY and CDR2 as SYGVKD. CDR3 region: CAIRADGTYEQYF. CDR3 in DNA: TGTGCCATCAGGGCGGACGGGACCTACGAGCAGTACTTC.

V and J are TRBV7-2 and TRBJ2-5, with 7 bases fitting TRBD1. CDR1 is SGHTA and CDR2 is FQGNSA in the germline V gene. The CDR3 extends over 15 amino acids. V lost 4 bases to trimming and J lost 2 bases; unmatched junction nucleotides: 7. CDR3 in amino acids: CASSSMGRGQETQYF. CDR3 DNA sequence: TGTGCCAGCAGCTCTATGGGCAGGGGGCAAGAGACCCAGTACTTC. Drawing the rest from reference TRBV7-2 and TRBJ2-5, the complete variable domain is GAGVSQSPSNKVTEKGKDVELRCDPISGHTALYWYRQSLGQGLEFLIYFQGNSAPDKSGLPSDRFSAERTGGSVSTLTIQRTQQEDSAVYLCASSSMGRGQETQYFGPGTRLLVL.

About this clone itself: Sequence at one end of the junction differs from germline and may be a read error. This chain links TRBV7-7 with TRBJ2-3; D is perhaps TRBD2 (6 bases). The CDR3 extends over 14 amino acids. In germline, CDR1 is SSHAT, CDR2 FNYEAQ (reference sequence). CDR3 DNA: TGTGCTAGCAGCTTAGACGGTCGGGGGGATACGCAGTATTTT. It is translated as CASSLDGRGDTQYF.

The chain combines TRBV6-5 with TRBJ1-2, with 7 bases lining up with TRBD1. This CDR3 contains 15 residues. Germline CDR1 reads MNHEY; CDR2 reads SVGAGI. The trim removed 2 bases at V and 4 bases at J, leaving 7 bases unmatched. CDR3 DNA: TGTGCCAGCAGTTACAGACTAGGGGGCGGCTATGGCTACACCTTC. Its protein is CASSYRLGGGYGYTF.

CDR3 sequence (DNA): TGTGCCAGTAGTATTCCCCCTCCGGGTGTAACGAACACTGAAGCTTTCTTT. Amino acid sequence: CASSIPPPGVTNTEAFF. V and J are TRBV19 and TRBJ1-1; D gene unclear. The V gene lost 3 bases and the J gene lost 1 base, with 18 bases spanning the gap. CDR3 length: 17 amino acids. Germline CDR1 is LNHDA and CDR2 is SQIVND (reference sequence). Combining the CDR3 with reference TRBV19 and TRBJ1-1 gives the whole variable domain DGGITQSPKYLFRKEGQNVTLSCEQNLNHDAMYWYRQDPGQGLRLIYYSQIVNDFQKGDIAEGYSVSREKKESFPLTVTSAQKNPTAFYLCASSIPPPGVTNTEAFFGQGTRLTVV.

The CDR3 sequence: CASTYSGGNTEAFF. In nucleotides, the CDR3 is TGTGCCAGCACCTACTCCGGGGGGAACACTGAAGCTTTCTTT. V and J are TRBV7-3 and TRBJ1-1; D might be TRBD1 (5 bases). Trimming took 7 bases from V and 1 from J, leaving 13 bases between them. The CDR3 length is 14 residues. Germline CDR1 and CDR2: SGHTA and FQGTGA.

This chain joins TRBV15 and TRBJ1-5; D is undetermined. Trimming stripped 11 bases from V and 0 bases from J, with 17 bases between. This CDR3 has 15 residues. Germline V CDR1 and CDR2: LNHNV, YYDKDF (reference sequence). The CDR3 DNA sequence: TGTGCCGCGGGCGTCGGCAGGATTAGCAATCAGCCCCAGCATTTT. Protein product: CAAGVGRISNQPQHF.

V usage is TRBV19 and J usage is TRBJ2-7; the match to TRBD2 covers 11 bases. Trimming at V came to 5 bases and at J to 2 bases, leaving 2 bases not matched to a gene. The CDR3 contains 14 residues. The germline CDR1 and CDR2 sequences are LNHDA and SQIVND (reference sequence). In DNA, the CDR3 is TGTGCCAGTAGTCCACTAGCGGGAGCCTACGAGCAGTACTTC. Protein sequence: CASSPLAGAYEQYF.

This rearrangement joins TRBV6-6 to TRBJ2-5; TRBD1 matches 9 bases. V was pared by 11 bases and J by 5 bases, with 12 bases of the junction left unmatched. Germline CDR1 is MNHNY and CDR2 is SVGAGI (reference sequence). The CDR3 totals 14 residues. This chain's CDR3 is CAGNTGGAGETQYF. Here the CDR3 DNA reads TGTGCCGGAAATACAGGGGGCGCCGGGGAGACCCAGTACTTC.

This clone was counted once. This rearrangement joins TRBV21-1 to TRBJ2-3; the tabulated D call, TRBD2, remains unverified against the DNA. TRBV21-1 is a documented pseudogene. This CDR3 has 12 amino acids. The CDR3 loop reads CASRASVDTQYF. In nucleotides, the CDR3 is TGTGCCAGCCGGGCTAGCGTAGATACGCAGTATTTT.

The chain has TRBV5-1 and TRBJ2-1; TRBD2 aligns across 14 bases. The germline gives CDR1 SGHRS, CDR2 YFSETQ. V shed 1 base, J shed 4 bases, and the junction held 7 bases outside the gene matches. The CDR3 has 18 amino acids. CDR3 in DNA: TGCGCCAGCAGCTTGACCCTAGGGACTAGCGGGAGATACAATGAGCAGTTCTTC. Amino acid sequence: CASSLTLGTSGRYNEQFF.

The chain recombines TRBV14 with TRBJ1-1; a possible D gene is TRBD1 (5 bases). CDR1 and CDR2 (germline): SGHDN, FVKESK. V was shortened by 4 bases and J by 2 bases, with 14 bases between the two germline ends. There are 15 residues in the CDR3. CDR3 region: CASSPLGGINTEAFF. CDR3 nucleotide sequence: TGTGCCAGCAGCCCTTTGGGGGGGATAAACACTGAAGCTTTCTTT.

V is TRBV12-3 or TRBV12-4 and J is TRBJ2-5; weak D call: TRBD1 (7 bases). V was pared by 3 bases and J by 3 bases, with 8 bases between. CDR3 length: 13 residues. The CDR3 is CASSFRGEETQYF. The CDR3 region has the DNA TGTGCCAGCAGTTTCAGGGGGGAAGAGACCCAGTACTTC.

The chain links TRBV5-6 to TRBJ1-5; D call uncertain. This CDR3 is 14 amino acids long. Trimming stripped 0 bases from V and 4 bases from J, with 8 bases between. Per germline, CDR1 SGHDT and CDR2 YYEEEE. The CDR3 sequence: CASSLARGNQPQHF. The CDR3 region has the DNA TGTGCCAGCAGCTTGGCCCGAGGGAATCAGCCCCAGCATTTT.

This clone was seen just once. This chain joins TRBV3-1 (or the pseudogene TRBV3-2) and TRBJ2-2; a weak D match, TRBD1 (6 bases). Germline CDR1 reads LGHDT; CDR2 reads YNNKEL (reference sequence). The CDR3 contains 15 residues. Trimming shortened V by 4 bases and J by 1 base, and 10 bases separated the two germline ends. Here the CDR3 DNA reads TGTGCCAGCAGCCCTTGGGACAAGAACACCGGGGAGCTGTTTTTT. Amino acid sequence: CASSPWDKNTGELFF.